These 3 T cell receptor beta chains share one sample of origin, sequenced in a study of blood T cell repertoires in COVID-19. Data came from immunoSEQ multiplex PCR; TCRdb stores just in-frame clones and leaves some out. The sample comprises about 100,000 clones, approximately 83% of which are singletons, and roughly 3% rests with the top ten. Input material: PBMCs or T cells enriched from blood (not recorded which). The source is a woman aged 45 to 65 who had recovered from COVID-19.

This chain links TRBV6-1 with TRBJ2-3; 10 nucleotides agree with TRBD1. This CDR3 region has 15 residues. The germline V gene encodes CDR1 MNHNS and CDR2 SASEGT. With 0 bases clipped from V and 4 bases from J, the junction kept 1 base outside the gene matches. Here the CDR3 DNA reads TGTGCCAGCAGTGAAGCGACAGGGGGCGCAGATACGCAGTATTTT. It codes for CASSEATGGADTQYF.

Comment on this clone: At the DNA level, this CDR3 is encoded by other sequences in the same sample as well. The chain links TRBV2 to TRBJ1-2; 9 nucleotides line up with TRBD1. This CDR3 spans 13 amino acids. V was pared by 6 bases and J by 6 bases, with 5 bases of the junction left unmatched. The V gene's germline CDR1 is SNHLY and CDR2 FYNNEI. The CDR3 DNA is TGTGCCAGCAGGACGGGGACAGGGAATGGCTACACCTTC. Residues: CASRTGTGNGYTF.

The rearrangement uses TRBV9 and TRBJ2-7, with a possible D match to TRBD2 (5 bases). With 3 bases removed from V and 5 bases from J, the gap between germline ends came to 21 bases. Germline V gives CDR1 SGDLS, CDR2 YYNGEE. This CDR3 comprises 16 residues. The CDR3 sequence is CASSAKPGFTRNEQYF. DNA of the CDR3: TGTGCCAGCAGCGCTAAACCGGGATTCACCCGTAACGAGCAGTACTTC.